This TCR beta chain was obtained from a study of early T cells in non-severe SARS-CoV-2 infection. This CDR3 is 15 amino acids long. CDR1 WSHSY and CDR2 SAAADI come from the germline V gene. With 6 bases removed from V and 9 bases from J, the gap between germline ends came to 21 bases. This clonotype has ten or more counts. The antigen is not known. TCRdb re-called the 5' RACE reads with MiXCR, one entry per CDR3 protein. The data show about 64,000 distinct CDR3 sequences, 10% to 15% seen once. Overall study findings and caveats: VDJdb-based matching was biased toward anti-spike CD8 responses and missed private and CD4 specificities.

The V and J genes are TRBV10-2 and TRBJ2-1, with a tentative D call TRBD1 (6 bases). The clonotype comes from an adult who was a healthcare worker with PCR-confirmed SARS-CoV-2 infection or an uninfected control (not recorded which). The material was whole blood, obtained at baseline. CDR3 amino acids: CASSARPQGLGEQFF. CDR3 nucleotide sequence: TGCGCCAGCAGCGCCAGACCACAGGGTTTAGGTGAGCAGTTCTTC.